This T cell receptor (beta chain) came from a study of post-analysis software for immune sequencing data. General study findings and limits: TRBV5-6, TRBV5-1 and TRBV20-1 were among several TRBV segments more frequent in patients than controls. For normalized Chao1 diversity, multiple sclerosis patients scored significantly lower than controls did.

This clonotype was seen a handful of times. Its antigen is not identified. V was trimmed by 3 bases and J by 4 bases, leaving 12 bases between them. CDR3 length: 14 residues. Unique molecular identifiers tagged the TCR beta cDNA libraries. The T cell input of 1 to 10 million gave 400,000 to 500,000 cDNA molecules. TCRdb re-called the PCR reads with MiXCR, one entry per CDR3 protein. The sample consists of 750,000 to 950,000 distinct CDR3 sequences, around 46% of them appearing once. The clonotype was recovered from a girl aged 5 to 17 with multiple sclerosis. The rearrangement joins TRBV12-3 or TRBV12-4 to TRBJ1-2; D not certain. Sequenced sample: blood. The CDR3 sequence: CASSFIGKLYGYTF. The CDR3 region has the DNA TGTGCCAGCAGTTTCATCGGGAAGCTCTATGGCTACACCTTC.